These 29 T cell receptor beta chains were all obtained from the same sample, sequenced in a study of T cells in localized non-small cell lung cancer. Sequencing used immunoSEQ multiplex PCR; TCRdb keeps in-frame clones, though not all of them. The sample consists of 20,000 to 25,000 clones, about 80% of them appearing once. This specimen was PBMCs, taken before any cancer treatment. These receptors all come from a man aged 35 to 69 with stage II lung adenocarcinoma.

About this clone itself: Additional DNA sequences in this sample encode the identical CDR3. J is TRBJ1-1 and V is TRBV7-2; TRBD1 matches 8 bases. Germline V lookup: CDR1 SGHTA, CDR2 FQGNSA. This CDR3 is built from 16 residues. J was trimmed by 1 base and V by 4 bases; bases with no gene match: 8. The CDR3 DNA reads as TGTGCCAGCAGCTCAAGGACAGGGCGGGGGAACACTGAAGCTTTCTTT. Translating gives CASSSRTGRGNTEAFF.

The chain's CDR3 is CASEGGLEAFF. CDR3 coding DNA: TGTGCCAGTGAAGGGGGCCTAGAAGCTTTCTTT. The chain has TRBV19 and TRBJ1-1; 7 positions agree with TRBD1. The CDR3 runs 11 residues. The V gene's germline CDR1 is LNHDA and CDR2 SQIVND (reference sequence). The V gene end was trimmed by 8 bases and the J gene end by 8 bases; junction bases not matched to a gene: 5.

The genes are TRBV5-1 and TRBJ1-2; 11 nucleotides align to TRBD1. The CDR3 runs to 19 residues. Germline V CDR1 and CDR2: SGHRS, YFSETQ. V was clipped by 2 bases and J by 8 bases; unmatched bases: 20. The CDR3, as DNA: TGCGCCAGCAGCTTTGACCCAGATTCTCAGGCGGGACAGGGGGACGGCTACACCTTC. As protein: CASSFDPDSQAGQGDGYTF.

The chain uses TRBV7-3 and TRBJ1-1; 7 bases match TRBD1. V trimming: 3 bases; J trimming: 4 bases; junction bases outside the gene matches: 8. There are 15 residues in the CDR3. CDR1 and CDR2 (germline): SGHTA, FQGTGA. The CDR3 protein is CASSFRGAPGTEAFF. CDR3 nucleotides: TGTGCCAGCAGCTTCAGGGGGGCGCCGGGCACTGAAGCTTTCTTT.

The rearrangement joins TRBV5-6 to TRBJ2-1, with 8 bases identical to TRBD1. CDR1 and CDR2 (germline): SGHDT, YYEEEE. The CDR3 spans 17 residues. V lost 2 bases to trimming and J lost 0 bases; unmatched junction nucleotides: 7. The CDR3 nucleotides are TGTGCCAGCAGCTTTAGGACAGGGCTACGCTCCTACAATGAGCAGTTCTTC. Translation gives CASSFRTGLRSYNEQFF.

The J gene is TRBJ2-3, the V gene TRBV7-2, with D perhaps matching TRBD2 (6 bases). The CDR3 consists of 15 residues. The germline gives CDR1 SGHTA, CDR2 FQGNSA. V lost 4 bases, J lost 2 bases, and 13 bases lay in between. CDR3 in DNA: TGTGCCAGCAGCTCAGGTCGGGGGATCACAGATACGCAGTATTTT. It translates to CASSSGRGITDTQYF.

The chain employs TRBV7-6 and TRBJ1-2, with 8 bases aligning to TRBD1. This CDR3 has 14 amino acids. J gave up 8 bases and V 4 bases, and 9 bases lay outside the gene matches. Germline V gene sequence: CDR1 SGHVS, CDR2 FNYEAQ. CDR3 residues: CASSSGQGLLGYTF. The CDR3 DNA is TGTGCCAGCAGCTCCGGACAGGGCCTCTTAGGCTACACCTTC.

This clone was seen only once. This chain joins TRBV2 and TRBJ2-1, with 10 bases that match TRBD2. V lost 8 bases, J lost 5 bases, and 9 bases stayed unmatched. CDR1 and CDR2 (germline): SNHLY, FYNNEI. CDR3 length equals 15 residues. CDR3 in DNA: TGTGCCAGCCGGAGGCTAGCGGGAGTCGACAATGAGCAGTTCTTC. Encoded protein: CASRRLAGVDNEQFF.

This chain joins TRBV6-1 and TRBJ2-5; D is unclear. The CDR3 totals 13 residues. V was pared by 6 bases and J by 4 bases, with 12 bases between. Germline V CDR1 and CDR2: MNHNS, SASEGT. CDR3 protein: CASRIQARETQYF. The CDR3 DNA is TGTGCCAGCAGGATACAAGCGAGAGAGACCCAGTACTTC.

V is TRBV6-1 and J is TRBJ1-1; D remains unclear. The V gene's germline CDR1 is MNHNS and CDR2 SASEGT. The CDR3 extends over 14 amino acids. V was clipped by 3 bases and J by 6 bases, with 14 bases between them. CDR3 sequence: CASSDLLGRAEAFF. The DNA of the CDR3 is TGTGCCAGCAGTGATCTTCTAGGGAGGGCTGAAGCTTTCTTT.

The chain joins TRBV10-3 to TRBJ2-7; weak D call: TRBD2 (5 bases). Germline CDR1 is ENHRY and CDR2 is SYGVKD. Between the trimmed V and J ends, which lost 0 bases and 4 bases, there was a span of 7 bases. The CDR3 contains 13 residues. The CDR3 coding sequence is TGTGCCATCAGTGAGTCACGAGGGTACGAGCAGTACTTC. It yields the protein CAISESRGYEQYF.

This chain links TRBV5-4 with TRBJ2-1; a possible D gene is TRBD1 (5 bases). This CDR3 region has 13 residues. V was shortened by 5 bases and J by 3 bases, with 9 bases between the two germline ends. Germline-derived CDR1 and CDR2 are SGHNT and YYREEE (reference sequence). The chain's CDR3 is CASRRQIYNEQFF. DNA for the CDR3: TGTGCCAGCAGACGACAGATCTACAATGAGCAGTTCTTC.

The V and J genes are TRBV7-2 and TRBJ2-7; 7 bases agree with TRBD1. CDR3 length: 18 amino acids. Germline CDR1 and CDR2: SGHTA and FQGNSA. V gave up 4 bases and J gave up 4 bases; unmatched junction bases: 19. For the CDR3, the DNA is TGTGCCAGCAGCTGGACCGGGACCTATAAGGGGGCCCATTACGAGCAGTACTTC. Translated, it gives CASSWTGTYKGAHYEQYF. The full variable domain, completed using reference TRBV7-2 and TRBJ2-7, is GAGVSQSPSNKVTEKGKDVELRCDPISGHTALYWYRQSLGQGLEFLIYFQGNSAPDKSGLPSDRFSAERTGGSVSTLTIQRTQQEDSAVYLCASSWTGTYKGAHYEQYFGPGTRLTVT.

This clone was observed once. This sequence joins TRBV5-8 and TRBJ1-1, with D unclear. V was shortened by 6 bases and J by 4 bases, with 7 bases between the two germline ends. Germline V gene sequence: CDR1 SGHTS, CDR2 YDEGEE. The CDR3 extends over 11 amino acids. CDR3 protein: CASTPRTEAFF. CDR3 nucleotides: TGTGCCAGCACCCCACGCACTGAAGCTTTCTTT.

The chain employs TRBV28 and TRBJ2-5; D gene unclear. Trimming shortened V by 6 bases and J by 5 bases, and 7 bases separated the two germline ends. Per germline, CDR1 MDHEN and CDR2 SYDVKM. This CDR3 is 11 amino acids long. The CDR3 DNA reads as TGTGCCAGCAGGGTCCTGGAGACCCAGTACTTC. This sequence encodes CASRVLETQYF.

CDR3 in DNA: TGTGCCTGGAGTGTACGTGGCAAGGATGGGGAGCTGTTTTTT. It codes for CAWSVRGKDGELFF. The genes are TRBV30 and TRBJ2-2; D unclear. The germline gives CDR1 GTSNPN, CDR2 SVGIG (reference sequence). The CDR3 is 14 amino acids. The V end lost 0 bases, the J end lost 8 bases, and 13 bases lay between the germline ends.

This clone was recorded only once. This rearrangement joins TRBV6-5 to TRBJ1-5; the D gene is possibly TRBD1 (5 bases). CDR3 size: 14 residues. Germline V gene sequence: CDR1 MNHEY, CDR2 SVGAGI. V was cut by 5 bases and J by 2 bases, with 10 bases left in between. The CDR3 coding sequence is TGTGCCAGCAGTATCGGGGGTGGCAATCAGCCCCAGCATTTT. It codes for CASSIGGGNQPQHF.

The V and J genes are TRBV5-1 and TRBJ2-4; TRBD1 matches 8 bases. In germline, CDR1 is SGHRS, CDR2 YFSETQ. The CDR3 is made up of 18 amino acids. V trimming: 1 base; J trimming: 6 bases; junction bases outside the gene matches: 15. Written as DNA, the CDR3 is TGCGCCAGCAGCTTGAGGTATCTTTCTGCAGGGGGCGGAAACATTCAGTACTTC. This gives the protein CASSLRYLSAGGGNIQYF.

The chain has TRBV25-1 and TRBJ1-4, with D unresolved. Trimming shortened V by 1 base and J by 0 bases, and 9 bases separated the two germline ends. From germline, CDR1 is MGHDK and CDR2 SYGVNS. This CDR3 region has 16 residues. The CDR3 sequence is CASSELDGATNEKLFF. The CDR3 DNA sequence: TGTGCCAGCAGTGAATTGGACGGAGCAACTAATGAAAAACTGTTTTTT.

This clone was observed once. This chain uses TRBV18 with TRBJ1-1; TRBD1 matches at 7 bases. Germline CDR1 and CDR2: KGHSH and LQKENI. This CDR3 is 15 amino acids long. The V segment lost 4 bases and the J segment 4 bases; nucleotides outside the gene matches: 9. CDR3 sequence: CASSLYSGQFTEAFF. The CDR3 DNA sequence: TGTGCCAGCTCACTCTACTCGGGACAGTTCACTGAAGCTTTCTTT.

V is TRBV29-1 and J is TRBJ1-2, with 8 bases fitting TRBD1. The CDR3 loop spans 14 amino acids. V dropped 7 bases and J dropped 6; count of bases not matched to a gene: 13. Germline lookup yields CDR1 SQVTM and CDR2 ANQGSEA. CDR3 coding DNA: TGCAGCGGCCATACTCCGGGACAGGAGAATGGCTACACCTTC. Residues: CSGHTPGQENGYTF.

A remark on this clone: The sample has other DNA sequences that encode this CDR3 too. The CDR3 DNA sequence: TGTGCCAGCAGCTTGGAGAATCAGCCCCAGCATTTT. Its translation: CASSLENQPQHF. This chain connects TRBV7-9 to TRBJ1-5; D remains ambiguous. The CDR3 contains 12 residues. The V and J ends lost 3 bases and 4 bases respectively, with 4 bases between them. Germline-derived CDR1 and CDR2 are SEHNR and FQNEAQ (reference sequence).

The chain links TRBV7-9 to TRBJ2-2; TRBD2 is a possible D gene (6 bases). CDR3 length: 14 residues. CDR1 is SEHNR and CDR2 is FQNEAQ in the germline V gene (reference sequence). Trimming removed 5 bases at V and 3 bases at J, with 10 bases between. The CDR3 nucleotides read TGTGCCAGCAGCCGGGAGTGGGACACCGGGGAGCTGTTTTTT. Amino acids: CASSREWDTGELFF.

V gene TRBV6-6 combines with J gene TRBJ1-5, with unresolved D. The CDR3 is made up of 15 amino acids. From germline, CDR1 is MNHNY and CDR2 SVGAGI (reference sequence). The ends were cut back, 0 bases at V and 4 bases at J, with 10 bases in the middle. CDR3 nucleotide sequence: TGTGCCAGCAGTTACTCAGGCGGACCAAATCAGCCCCAGCATTTT. Its protein is CASSYSGGPNQPQHF.

The rearrangement uses TRBV2 and TRBJ1-1; D not certain. The V end was cut by 6 bases, the J end by 6 bases, with 17 bases between. This CDR3 contains 14 residues. CDR1 and CDR2 from the germline V gene are SNHLY and FYNNEI. The CDR3 loop reads CASRTDTNGAEAFF. Written as DNA, the CDR3 is TGTGCCAGCAGAACCGACACTAACGGGGCTGAAGCTTTCTTT.

This clone has a single count. V gene TRBV2 combines with J gene TRBJ2-5; 9 positions match TRBD2. Germline trimming cut 1 base from V and 5 bases from J; bases unmatched to any gene: 5. The CDR3 has 15 amino acids. The germline CDR1 and CDR2 sequences are SNHLY and FYNNEI. The CDR3 is CASSEGLAAIETQYF. The CDR3 coding sequence is TGTGCCAGCAGTGAAGGACTAGCGGCAATTGAGACCCAGTACTTC.

The gene calls are TRBV5-1 and TRBJ2-7; perhaps TRBD1 as D (5 bases). Trimming removed 4 bases from V and 3 bases from J, with 11 bases in between. The germline V gene encodes CDR1 SGHRS and CDR2 YFSETQ. The CDR3 has 13 residues. CDR3 residues: CASSLTTDYEQYF. CDR3 sequence (DNA): TGCGCCAGCAGCCTGACGACAGACTACGAGCAGTACTTC.

The chain employs TRBV5-4 and TRBJ2-1; 12 nucleotides align to TRBD2. Germline-derived CDR1 and CDR2 are SGHNT and YYREEE (reference sequence). V lost 1 base to trimming and J lost 6 bases; unmatched junction nucleotides: 5. The CDR3 runs to 16 residues. CDR3 in DNA: TGTGCCAGCAGCTTGAAGACTAGCGGGAGCCCCAATGAGCAGTTCTTC. This gives the protein CASSLKTSGSPNEQFF.

The chain's CDR3 is CASSQGLNTEAFF. The CDR3 DNA reads as TGTGCCAGCTCACAAGGACTGAACACTGAAGCTTTCTTT. The chain employs TRBV18 and TRBJ1-1; D is ambiguous. The ends were cut back, 4 bases at V and 0 bases at J, with 6 bases in the middle. The CDR3 has 13 amino acids. From germline, CDR1 is KGHSH and CDR2 LQKENI.